This entry lists 25 T cell receptor beta chains sequenced from one sample in a study of blood T cell repertoires in COVID-19. TCRdb's copy holds only in-frame clones and misses some; the assay was immunoSEQ multiplex PCR. Counted here are some 42,000 clones, approximately 91% occurring once; the ten biggest clones make up more than 2%. The sequenced sample consisted of peripheral blood. These receptors were obtained from a human donor in a cohort sampled during active COVID-19.

A word on this clone: At one end, the junction sequence differs from germline, possibly due to a read error. The chain is built from TRBV15 and TRBJ1-1; maybe TRBD1 (6 bases). This CDR3 region has 14 residues. The V gene's germline CDR1 is LNHNV and CDR2 YYDKDF (reference sequence). For the CDR3, the DNA is TGTGCCACCAGCAGAGATGACAGGTACACAGAAGCTTTCTTT. Translation: CATSRDDRYTEAFF.

This rearrangement joins TRBV5-1 to TRBJ2-3; 9 nucleotides agree with TRBD2. The trim removed 8 bases at V and 0 bases at J, leaving 4 bases unmatched. This CDR3 is built from 14 residues. Germline CDR1 and CDR2: SGHRS and YFSETQ. The CDR3 DNA reads TGCGCCAGTCTAGCGGGGCTGAGCACAGATACGCAGTATTTT. This encodes CASLAGLSTDTQYF.

CDR3 residues: CASSLQGGEKLFF. In nucleotides, the CDR3 is TGTGCCAGTAGTTTACAGGGGGGAGAAAAACTGTTTTTT. V usage is TRBV19 and J usage is TRBJ1-4; 8 nucleotides align to TRBD1. This CDR3 has 13 residues. V was clipped by 5 bases and J by 8 bases; unmatched bases: 4. CDR1 is LNHDA, CDR2 SQIVND, per germline (reference sequence).

The rearrangement uses TRBV7-9 and TRBJ1-1, with D tentatively TRBD1 (5 bases). Germline CDR1 is SEHNR and CDR2 is FQNEAQ (reference sequence). The CDR3 runs to 15 residues. V lost 2 bases and J 10 bases, leaving 20 bases between the germline ends. DNA of the CDR3: TGTGCCAGCAGCTTAACCGGGACTGTCCCCCTTGGAGCTTTCTTT. As protein: CASSLTGTVPLGAFF.

The V call is TRBV13, the J call TRBJ2-7, with a possible D match to TRBD1 (6 bases). V lost 5 bases, J lost 1 base, and 9 bases lay in between. The CDR3 totals 13 residues. CDR1 and CDR2 (germline): PRHDT, FYEKMQ (reference sequence). CDR3 sequence (DNA): TGTGCCAGCAGCCCAGGACAGTCCTACGAGCAGTACTTC. Amino acid sequence: CASSPGQSYEQYF.

This sequence joins TRBV18 and TRBJ2-5, with a weak D call TRBD1 (5 bases). The length of the CDR3 is 15 residues. The germline V gene encodes CDR1 KGHSH and CDR2 LQKENI. The V and J ends lost 6 bases and 5 bases respectively, with 19 bases between them. The CDR3 nucleotides are TGTGCCAGCTCTGGCGAGACAGTCCATGGGGAGACCCAGTACTTC. As protein: CASSGETVHGETQYF.

V and J are TRBV9 and TRBJ2-3; the D gene is possibly TRBD2 (6 bases). The CDR3 loop spans 15 amino acids. The V gene lost 2 bases and the J gene lost 4 bases, with 14 bases spanning the gap. Germline V gives CDR1 SGDLS, CDR2 YYNGEE. The chain's CDR3 is CASSVGTLGADTQYF. CDR3 bases: TGTGCCAGCAGCGTGGGGACTCTTGGCGCAGATACGCAGTATTTT.

The V call is TRBV30, the J call TRBJ1-1; 8 nucleotides line up with TRBD1. Trimming at V came to 2 bases and at J to 3 bases, leaving 2 bases not matched to a gene. Germline assignment: CDR1 GTSNPN and CDR2 SVGIG (reference sequence). There are 13 residues in the CDR3. Here the CDR3 DNA reads TGTGCCTGGAGTAAGACAGGGGACACTGAAGCTTTCTTT. Amino acids: CAWSKTGDTEAFF.

The chain joins TRBV10-3 to TRBJ2-1, with D perhaps matching TRBD1 (5 bases). The CDR3 length is 12 residues. The germline gives CDR1 ENHRY, CDR2 SYGVKD. Trimming pared 8 bases from V and 10 bases from J, leaving 15 bases between. CDR3 region: CAIETPGKEQFF. The CDR3 DNA sequence: TGTGCCATCGAAACACCAGGGAAAGAGCAGTTCTTC.

This chain uses TRBV7-9 with TRBJ2-1, with D tentatively TRBD2 (6 bases). The CDR3 totals 18 residues. V lost 5 bases to trimming and J lost 0 bases, with 20 bases between them. Germline lookup yields CDR1 SEHNR and CDR2 FQNEAQ (reference sequence). CDR3 in amino acids: CASSISSGDSISYNEQFF. Written as DNA, the CDR3 is TGTGCCAGCAGCATATCTTCGGGGGACTCCATCTCCTACAATGAGCAGTTCTTC.

The rearrangement links TRBV27 to TRBJ1-6; D remains unclear. V lost 3 bases, J lost 1 base, and 13 bases lay in between. The CDR3 has 17 residues. Germline values: CDR1 MNHEY, CDR2 SMNVEV (reference sequence). In nucleotides, the CDR3 is TGTGCCAGCAGTTTGGGCAGCCTTGGGTCCTATAATTCACCCCTCCACTTT. It encodes CASSLGSLGSYNSPLHF.

This chain connects TRBV19 to TRBJ1-1; possibly TRBD1 for D (5 bases). V shed 5 bases and J shed 2 bases, with 15 bases lying between them. Germline values: CDR1 LNHDA, CDR2 SQIVND (reference sequence). The CDR3 is made up of 15 amino acids. The CDR3 DNA is TGTGCCAGTAGTTATGGGGAAGGGGTCAACACTGAAGCTTTCTTT. As protein: CASSYGEGVNTEAFF.

The rearrangement uses TRBV9 and TRBJ2-7; 7 bases align to TRBD2. Germline V gene sequence: CDR1 SGDLS, CDR2 YYNGEE. The CDR3 sequence is 15 residues long. Losses at the gene ends were 3 bases for V and 2 bases for J; bases not matched to a gene: 8. The CDR3 DNA reads TGTGCCAGCAGCGAAGCGGGGTCGGGGACCTACGAGCAGTACTTC. It specifies CASSEAGSGTYEQYF.

This clone was recorded once. V is TRBV5-6 and J is TRBJ2-5; possible D gene TRBD2, 7 bases. Germline V gene sequence: CDR1 SGHDT, CDR2 YYEEEE. Trimming took off 0 bases at V and 3 bases at J, with 12 bases between the two ends. CDR3 length: 15 residues. The CDR3: CASSLGGGGEETQYF. CDR3 coding DNA: TGTGCCAGCAGCTTGGGAGGGGGGGGCGAAGAGACCCAGTACTTC. Supplemented by reference TRBV5-6 and TRBJ2-5, the full variable domain reads DAGVTQSPTHLIKTRGQQVTLRCSPKSGHDTVSWYQQALGQGPQFIFQYYEEEERQRGNFPDRFSGHQFPNYSSELNVNALLLGDSALYLCASSLGGGGEETQYFGPGTRLLVL.

The table lists this clone with a count of one. The chain recombines TRBV19 with TRBJ2-5; 7 bases map to TRBD1. The V segment lost 7 bases and the J segment 2 bases; nucleotides outside the gene matches: 10. CDR3 length: 15 residues. Germline CDR1 reads LNHDA; CDR2 reads SQIVND (reference sequence). CDR3 sequence reads: CASTQGQARQETQYF. In DNA, the CDR3 is TGTGCCAGTACTCAAGGACAGGCTCGGCAAGAGACCCAGTACTTC.

This sequence joins TRBV2 and TRBJ2-2; D not certain. CDR1 is SNHLY and CDR2 is FYNNEI in the germline V gene. This CDR3 spans 14 amino acids. V lost 6 bases and J 2 bases, leaving 10 bases between the germline ends. CDR3 nucleotide sequence: TGTGCCAGCAGGACTGGTGGAAACACCGGGGAGCTGTTTTTT. This sequence encodes CASRTGGNTGELFF.

The rearrangement joins TRBV6-6 to TRBJ1-5; tentatively, D is TRBD1 (6 bases). In germline, CDR1 is MNHNY, CDR2 SVGAGI (reference sequence). The V end was cut by 0 bases, the J end by 6 bases, with 12 bases between. The CDR3 length is 15 residues. The CDR3 DNA is TGTGCCAGCAGTTACTCTGGGGGGGCTGGTCAGCCCCAGCATTTT. Amino acids: CASSYSGGAGQPQHF.

With regard to this clone: Additional DNA sequences in this sample encode the identical CDR3. This chain links TRBV5-5 with TRBJ1-5; D might be TRBD1 (6 bases). CDR1 and CDR2 (germline): SGHKS, YYEKEE (reference sequence). Deletions cut 0 bases from V and 6 bases from J, with 10 bases between. The CDR3 extends over 14 amino acids. DNA of the CDR3: TGTGCCAGCAGCTTGGTAAGGGGGAGTCAGCCCCAGCATTTT. As protein: CASSLVRGSQPQHF.

This rearrangement joins TRBV3-1 (or the pseudogene TRBV3-2) to TRBJ1-2; D gene uncertain. There are 18 residues in the CDR3. Germline lookup yields CDR1 LGHDT and CDR2 YNNKEL (reference sequence). V lost 1 base to trimming and J lost 2 bases, with 20 bases between them. The CDR3 DNA reads TGTGCCAGCAGCCAAGGAGGCCAGAGTAGAGCTAAGAACTATGGCTACACCTTC. It encodes CASSQGGQSRAKNYGYTF.

The chain couples TRBV3-1 (or the pseudogene TRBV3-2) to TRBJ1-6; TRBD1 matches 8 bases. Germline lookup yields CDR1 LGHDT and CDR2 YNNKEL (reference sequence). V lost 3 bases, J lost 7 bases, and 5 bases stayed unmatched. CDR3 length: 15 amino acids. CDR3 region: CASSQGQVGNSPLHF. CDR3 coding DNA: TGTGCCAGCAGCCAGGGACAGGTGGGGAATTCACCCCTCCACTTT.

This chain joins TRBV24-1 and TRBJ1-2; possible D gene TRBD1, 5 bases. The V and J ends lost 3 bases and 6 bases respectively, with 13 bases between them. Germline-derived CDR1 and CDR2 are KGHDR and SFDVKD. This CDR3 has 14 amino acids. CDR3 region: CATSDRGGRNGYTF. The CDR3 coding sequence is TGTGCCACCAGTGATAGGGGAGGGAGAAATGGCTACACCTTC.

The J gene is TRBJ1-6, the V gene TRBV7-6, with TRBD1 matching 9 bases. This CDR3 region has 15 residues. Trimming took 1 base from V and 9 from J; bases not matched to a gene: 4. Per germline, CDR1 SGHVS and CDR2 FNYEAQ. The CDR3 region has the DNA TGTGCCAGCAGCTTAGGGGGACAGGGAGGTTCACCCCTCCACTTT. Protein sequence: CASSLGGQGGSPLHF. The variable domain in full, completed from reference TRBV7-6 and TRBJ1-6, reads GAGVSQSPRYKVTKRGQDVALRCDPISGHVSLYWYRQALGQGPEFLTYFNYEAQQDKSGLPNDRFSAERPEGSISTLTIQRTEQRDSAMYRCASSLGGQGGSPLHFGNGTRLTVT.

The chain's CDR3 is CASSEGPGQGAEAFF. The CDR3 DNA sequence: TGTGCCAGCAGTGAGGGTCCGGGACAGGGGGCTGAAGCTTTCTTT. The rearrangement links TRBV2 to TRBJ1-1; 11 nucleotides align to TRBD1. In germline, CDR1 is SNHLY, CDR2 FYNNEI. The CDR3 extends over 15 amino acids. Trimming cost V 3 bases and J 6 bases; bases outside gene matches: 6.

This rearrangement joins TRBV11-3 to TRBJ2-3; 11 nucleotides agree with TRBD2. Trimming removed 5 bases from V and 2 bases from J; junction bases left unmatched: 15. Germline CDR1 reads SGHNT; CDR2 reads YENEEA. The CDR3 is 19 amino acids. CDR3 residues: CASSDMGNILAGVTDTQYF. The CDR3 nucleotides read TGTGCCAGCAGCGATATGGGGAATATACTAGCGGGGGTCACAGATACGCAGTATTTT.

The genes are TRBV5-4 and TRBJ2-5, with 7 bases matching TRBD2. Trimming at V came to 4 bases and at J to 0 bases, leaving 6 bases not matched to a gene. The CDR3 has 15 residues. CDR1 and CDR2 from the germline V gene are SGHNT and YYREEE (reference sequence). CDR3 sequence (DNA): TGTGCCAGCAGCCCTGGGGGGGGATACCAAGAGACCCAGTACTTC. Residues: CASSPGGGYQETQYF.